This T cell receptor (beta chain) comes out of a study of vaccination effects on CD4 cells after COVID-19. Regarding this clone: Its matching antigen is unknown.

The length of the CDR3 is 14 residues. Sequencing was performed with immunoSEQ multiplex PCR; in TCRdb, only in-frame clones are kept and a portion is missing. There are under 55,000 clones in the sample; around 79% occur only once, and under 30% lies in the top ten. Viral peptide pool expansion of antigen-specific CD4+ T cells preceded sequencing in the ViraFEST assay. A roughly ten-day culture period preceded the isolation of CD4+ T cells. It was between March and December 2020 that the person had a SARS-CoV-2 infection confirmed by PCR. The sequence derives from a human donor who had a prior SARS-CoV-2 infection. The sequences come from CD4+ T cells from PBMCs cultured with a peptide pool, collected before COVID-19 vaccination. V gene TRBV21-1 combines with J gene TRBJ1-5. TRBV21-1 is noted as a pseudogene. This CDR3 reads CASSKELGGQPQHF. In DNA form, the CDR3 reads TGTGCCAGCAGCAAAGAACTGGGGGGCCAGCCCCAGCATTTT.